This T cell receptor beta chain was sequenced in a study of shared clonotypes between healthy human individuals. Overall study context: CD4 naive and CD4 memory each took three plates per donor, while CD8 naive took two and CD8 memory one.

TCRdb's copy holds only in-frame clones and misses some; the assay was immunoSEQ multiplex PCR. The sample consists of hundreds of thousands of clones, 95% to 97% of them appearing once. The donors were all Caucasian adults (living in Nashville, Tennessee). Study outcomes and limitations: The represented genetic and exposure-history diversity was limited by the small number of donors. A generally larger estimated richness was seen in naive subsets than in memory subsets.

In the case of this clone: The target antigen is unknown. In the same sample, other DNA sequences code for this CDR3.

Germline V gene data show CDR1 as KGHSH and CDR2 as LQKENI. This CDR3 comprises 13 residues. Trimming stripped 3 bases from V and 5 bases from J, with 7 bases between. The sequenced sample was naive CD4+ T cells sorted from blood. As for subset: CD45RA+ positively selected. The TCR comes from a woman in her twenties or thirties in good health. The gene calls are TRBV18 and TRBJ1-4, with D unclear. The CDR3: CASSPNLNEKLFF. The CDR3 DNA is TGTGCCAGCTCACCTAATCTCAATGAAAAACTGTTTTTT.